The T cell receptor (beta chain) under discussion was sequenced for a study of cytomegalovirus exposure and HLA in healthy donors. Study results and caveats: Productive rates of about 87% or about 30% were seen for most TCR beta V segments in an earlier analysis. Within the data, a cluster of highly shared sequence variants was likely a sequencing artifact. What a later analysis showed was that several of the most significant clusters appeared linked to common viral pathogens. Later analysis demonstrated an association between a missense DCLRE1C variant and TCR beta V- and J-gene trimming.

This CDR3 spans 14 amino acids. V was cut by 0 bases and J by 3 bases, with 9 bases left in between. Germline CDR1 is SGHNT and CDR2 is YYREEE (reference sequence). In the case of this clone: Its specificity is unknown.

PCR primers comprised 60 Vbeta and 13 Jbeta primers. Here immunoSEQ multiplex PCR was the method, and the copy in TCRdb shows in-frame clones only, minus some. The sample table sets out around 70,000 clones. This sequence was found in a woman between 35 and 50 years old in good health and CMV-seropositive. The sample consisted of PBMCs. This chain uses TRBV5-4 with TRBJ1-1; D gene unclear. CDR3 sequence (DNA): TGTGCCAGCAGCTTGGAGCAGGAGGACACTGAAGCTTTCTTT. Translation: CASSLEQEDTEAFF.